The 27 T cell receptor beta chains given below trace back to one sample, sequenced in a study of T cells after yellow fever vaccination (dated by TCRdb to about 2019). This specimen's treatment or condition label, interpreted: live attenuated yellow fever vaccine strain. The receptor library was made with 5' RACE. The sequencer was an Illumina HiSeq 2500. TCRdb reprocessed the public reads (quality trimming at Q25 with fastp, clone calling with MiXCR) and kept in-frame beta chains. Entries are consolidated by CDR3 protein sequence, retaining the most common genes and DNA. Present in this sample are under 550,000 distinct CDR3 sequences, 21% of which were seen just once. Roughly a sixth of the sample goes to the ten largest clones. The sequencing used PBMCs, collected less than 25 days after the first yellow fever vaccination. The receptor set was obtained from a young man who received the YFV17D yellow fever vaccine.

The table lists this clonotype with a few counts. The genes are TRBV5-4 and TRBJ2-7; 9 nucleotides line up with TRBD1. Germline trimming cut 4 bases from V and 5 bases from J; bases unmatched to any gene: 4. CDR3 size: 13 residues. From germline, CDR1 is SGHNT and CDR2 YYREEE (reference sequence). This CDR3 reads CASSKQGADEQYV. The DNA of the CDR3 is TGTGCCAGCAGCAAACAGGGGGCGGACGAGCAGTACGTC.

This clonotype has only a few counts. The V gene is TRBV5-6, the J gene TRBJ2-7; no definite D call. Germline-derived CDR1 and CDR2 are SGHDT and YYEEEE. Trimming cost V 1 base and J 3 bases, with 11 bases left between them. The CDR3 is made up of 14 amino acids. The CDR3 spells CASSLSGGGYEQYV. In DNA, the CDR3 is TGTGCCAGCAGCTTGTCTGGCGGCGGCTACGAGCAGTACGTC.

This sequence joins TRBV27 and TRBJ2-3, with TRBD2 matching 16 bases. With 6 bases clipped from V and 6 bases from J, the junction kept 15 bases outside the gene matches. Germline V gives CDR1 MNHEY, CDR2 SMNVEV (reference sequence). CDR3 size: 19 residues. In nucleotides, the CDR3 is TGTGCCAGCAGCCACGGGACTAGCGGGGGGGCCGTCGGTGGGGATACGCAGTATTTT. Translating gives CASSHGTSGGAVGGDTQYF.

The gene calls are TRBV2 and TRBJ2-7; TRBD1 aligns across 7 bases. The CDR3 loop spans 13 amino acids. V was clipped by 6 bases and J by 2 bases; unmatched bases: 4. The germline gives CDR1 SNHLY, CDR2 FYNNEI. CDR3 loop: CASRRQGTYEQYV. CDR3 nucleotide sequence: TGTGCCAGCAGAAGACAGGGAACCTACGAGCAGTACGTC.

The rearrangement joins TRBV5-1 to TRBJ2-1; perhaps TRBD1 as D (6 bases). V was clipped by 4 bases and J by 0 bases, with 14 bases between them. The CDR3 loop spans 16 amino acids. From germline, CDR1 is SGHRS and CDR2 YFSETQ. The CDR3 protein is CASSIWDTSSYNEQFF. CDR3 DNA: TGCGCCAGCAGCATTTGGGACACCAGCTCCTACAATGAGCAGTTCTTC.

This clonotype was counted many times. The chain links TRBV7-2 to TRBJ2-5; D may match TRBD1 or TRBD2 (5 bases each). This CDR3 spans 15 amino acids. Trimming stripped 1 base from V and 5 bases from J, with 14 bases between. Germline loops: CDR1 SGHTA, CDR2 FQGNSA. This chain's CDR3 is CASSLGSGLWETQYF. CDR3 nucleotide sequence: TGTGCCAGCAGCTTAGGGTCGGGGCTCTGGGAGACCCAGTACTTC.

This clonotype was observed a handful of times. The chain uses TRBV24-1 and TRBJ2-2; 8 bases line up with TRBD2. The CDR3 contains 14 residues. The V and J ends lost 11 bases and 1 base, in that order; junction bases with no gene match: 5. Germline V gene sequence: CDR1 KGHDR, CDR2 SFDVKD. CDR3 sequence: CAIGLAKNTGELFF. In nucleotides, the CDR3 is TGTGCCATCGGACTAGCCAAGAACACCGGGGAGCTGTTTTTT.

In this sample, this clonotype turned up a few times. This chain links TRBV29-1 with TRBJ2-2; 10 bases fit TRBD2. Looked up from germline, CDR1 is SQVTM and CDR2 is ANQGSEA. CDR3 length: 14 residues. The J segment lost 2 bases and the V segment lost 4 bases, leaving 1 base of the junction unmatched. The CDR3 coding sequence is TGCAGCGTTGCTAGCGGGGGTAACACCGGGGAGCTGTTTTTT. Its translation: CSVASGGNTGELFF.

This clonotype occurred many times. The chain couples TRBV6-1 to TRBJ1-1, with TRBD1 as a possible D gene (5 bases). The CDR3 is 14 amino acids. V dropped 6 bases and J dropped 4 bases, with 15 bases sitting between them. Germline V gene data show CDR1 as MNHNS and CDR2 as SASEGT. The CDR3 bases are TGTGCCAGCAGCCTCGGTGGGGCAGGCACTGAAGCTTTCTTT. Residues: CASSLGGAGTEAFF.

This clonotype was seen a few times. CDR3 protein: CASRYTGPTEAFF. DNA for the CDR3: TGTGCCAGCAGATACACAGGCCCCACTGAAGCTTTCTTT. The V call is TRBV6-2 or TRBV6-3, the J call TRBJ1-1, with D possibly being TRBD1 (5 bases). Looked up from germline, CDR1 is MNHEY and CDR2 is SVGEGT. The CDR3 is 13 residues long. Trimming removed 6 bases at V and 4 bases at J, with 12 bases between.

At least ten counts were recorded for this clonotype. The chain links TRBV7-9 to TRBJ2-7; the match to TRBD1 covers 9 bases. Germline CDR1 and CDR2: SEHNR and FQNEAQ (reference sequence). Unmatched junction bases numbered 2, after V lost 1 base and J lost 7 bases. The CDR3 contains 13 residues. CDR3 in DNA: TGTGCCAGCAGCTTAGGACAGGGGGGGGAGCAGTACTTC. Translated: CASSLGQGGEQYF.

The chain carries TRBV6-1 and TRBJ1-4; a weak D match, TRBD1 (5 bases). The CDR3 runs to 14 residues. The germline gives CDR1 MNHNS, CDR2 SASEGT. V was cut by 10 bases and J by 4 bases, with 16 bases left in between. The CDR3 DNA reads TGTGCCACCAATGCTGGGACCTATAATGAAAAACTGTTTTTT. It translates to CATNAGTYNEKLFF.

This clonotype was seen a handful of times. CDR3 sequence reads: CASSYGMGTEAFF. In nucleotides, the CDR3 is TGTGCCAGCAGTTATGGCATGGGCACTGAAGCTTTCTTT. This rearrangement joins TRBV6-5 to TRBJ1-1; D is unclear. V was shortened by 3 bases and J by 4 bases, with 9 bases between the two germline ends. Germline V gene lookup returns CDR1 MNHEY and CDR2 SVGAGI. This CDR3 contains 13 residues.

This clonotype was observed a few times. The chain couples TRBV7-9 to TRBJ1-5; 7 bases align to TRBD1. CDR1 SEHNR and CDR2 FQNEAQ come from the germline V gene (reference sequence). The CDR3 has 17 amino acids. V lost 2 bases and J lost 1; bases outside the gene matches: 8. CDR3 nucleotide sequence: TGTGCCAGCAGCTTATGGGACAGAGCTCTAAGCAATCAGCCCCAGCATTTT. Encoded protein: CASSLWDRALSNQPQHF.

In this sample, this clonotype turned up a few times. This sequence joins TRBV7-2 and TRBJ2-1, with a weak D call TRBD1 (5 bases). The CDR3 length is 14 residues. Germline V CDR1 and CDR2: SGHTA, FQGNSA. The germline V and J ends were trimmed by 4 bases and 2 bases, with 9 bases remaining between them. DNA for the CDR3: TGTGCCAGCAGCTCGGCAGGGACCTACAATGAGCAGTTCTTC. The encoded protein is CASSSAGTYNEQFF.

This clonotype was picked up a small number of times. V and J are TRBV29-1 and TRBJ1-2, with D hard to call. The CDR3 length is 11 residues. Germline assignment: CDR1 SQVTM and CDR2 ANQGSEA. V lost 4 bases and J lost 5, with 8 bases in between. This CDR3 reads CSVGERYGYTF. For the CDR3, the DNA is TGCAGCGTTGGGGAGAGGTATGGCTACACCTTC.

The genes are TRBV9 and TRBJ2-1; D uncertain. Trimming left V 6 bases short and J 5 bases short, with 15 bases between. Germline V lookup: CDR1 SGDLS, CDR2 YYNGEE. The CDR3 runs 14 residues. For the CDR3, the DNA is TGTGCCAGCAAGGGTAACCCCTCTAACAATGAGCAGTTCTTC. This codes for CASKGNPSNNEQFF.

Many counts were recorded for this clonotype. The chain links TRBV7-2 to TRBJ1-5; TRBD1 matches at 8 bases. The CDR3 is made up of 17 amino acids. J lost 6 bases, V lost 0 bases, and 10 bases had no gene match. The germline V gene has CDR1 SGHTA and CDR2 FQGNSA. The CDR3 region is CASSLAPGQGGGQPQHF. In DNA, the CDR3 is TGTGCCAGCAGCTTAGCGCCCGGACAGGGAGGGGGTCAGCCCCAGCATTTT.

The gene calls are TRBV18 and TRBJ2-7; 14 bases align to TRBD2. Germline V gives CDR1 KGHSH, CDR2 LQKENI. CDR3 length: 18 amino acids. J lost 0 bases, V lost 6 bases, and 10 bases had no gene match. In DNA, the CDR3 is TGTGCCAGCTCCCGGGGACTAGCGGGGGCCTCAAGCTCCTACGAGCAGTACTTC. Amino acids: CASSRGLAGASSSYEQYF.

Regarding this clonotype: At one of its ends the junction is not consistent with the germline gene, which may arise from a read error. The gene calls are TRBV2 and TRBJ2-1; the D gene is possibly TRBD1 (7 bases). CDR1 and CDR2 (germline): SNHLY, FYNNEI. This CDR3 has 14 amino acids. This chain's CDR3 is CASSEQGGNNDQFF. The CDR3 nucleotides are TGTGCCAGCAGTGAGCAGGGGGGAAACAATGATCAGTTCTTC.

This clonotype was seen a few times. The rearrangement joins TRBV7-9 to TRBJ2-5, with TRBD2 matching over 10 bases. V was clipped by 2 bases and J by 2 bases; unmatched bases: 8. The CDR3 is 17 amino acids. Germline V gene lookup returns CDR1 SEHNR and CDR2 FQNEAQ (reference sequence). CDR3: CASSLILASGGQETQYF. The CDR3 DNA reads TGTGCCAGCAGCTTAATTTTGGCTAGCGGGGGTCAAGAGACCCAGTACTTC.

The V call is TRBV20-1, the J call TRBJ2-5; 10 positions match TRBD2. With V trimmed by 1 base and J by 4 bases, 9 bases remained unmatched. The CDR3 consists of 16 residues. Germline lookup yields CDR1 DFQATT and CDR2 SNEGSKA (reference sequence). CDR3 sequence (DNA): TGCAGTGCTAGAGCGATCGGAGCGGGGGGGCGAGAGACCCAGTACTTC. It encodes CSARAIGAGGRETQYF.

This clonotype turned up a few times. The chain combines TRBV6-2 or TRBV6-3 with TRBJ1-1; no clear D gene. The CDR3 totals 15 residues. The germline CDR1 and CDR2 sequences are MNHEY and SVGEGT. The V end lost 0 bases, the J end lost 2 bases, and 10 bases lay between the germline ends. The CDR3 region is CASSYSRLGNTEAFF. The CDR3 DNA reads as TGTGCCAGCAGTTACTCGAGACTGGGAAACACTGAAGCTTTCTTT.

The genes are TRBV5-1 and TRBJ1-1; D uncertain. The CDR3 contains 14 residues. Between the trimmed V and J ends, which lost 2 bases and 9 bases, there was a span of 17 bases. The germline CDR1 and CDR2 sequences are SGHRS and YFSETQ. The CDR3 region has the DNA TGCGCCAGCAGCTTTTTGACGGACCCTATTCAAGCTTTCTTT. This gives the protein CASSFLTDPIQAFF.

V is TRBV5-1 and J is TRBJ2-1, with TRBD2 identical over 8 bases. The CDR3 covers 14 residues. After removal of 6 bases from V and 7 bases from J, the junction contained 9 bases not matched to a gene. CDR1 is SGHRS and CDR2 is YFSETQ in the germline V gene. CDR3 sequence: CASIGGGAMNEQFF. CDR3 coding DNA: TGCGCCAGCATCGGGGGGGGGGCTATGAATGAGCAGTTCTTC.

The sample holds a few counts of this clonotype. J is TRBJ1-2 and V is TRBV12-3 or TRBV12-4, with D perhaps TRBD1 (5 bases). CDR3 length: 17 amino acids. Deletions cut 6 bases from V and 4 bases from J, with 24 bases between. CDR3 protein: CASSLGQGRLEGYGYTF. The CDR3 bases are TGTGCCAGCAGCCTCGGGCAGGGTCGGCTTGAGGGCTATGGCTACACCTTC.

The chain links TRBV7-4 to TRBJ2-1, with D possibly matching TRBD1 (6 bases). The CDR3 consists of 16 residues. CDR1 is SGHVT, CDR2 SQSDAQ, per germline. V shed 2 bases and J shed 0 bases, with 11 bases lying between them. This CDR3 is CASSLQGRGSYNEQFF. CDR3 DNA: TGTGCCAGCAGCTTACAGGGGAGAGGCTCCTACAATGAGCAGTTCTTC.